This TCR beta chain emerged from a study of beta chain features in type 1 diabetes. Study overall: All samples combined gave roughly 110,000,000 sorted cells for examination. General study points: Sampled from patients, naive, central memory and Treg TCRB repertoires appeared more similar than those sampled from healthy donors. In every one of the four CD4+ subsets, TCRB CDR3s were moderately but significantly shorter in Type 1 diabetes patients. When VDJ junctions were examined, type 1 diabetes patients showed fewer insertions and more deletions.

This clone was seen a handful of times. No antigen is known for it. V lost 1 base, J lost 0 bases, and 13 bases lay in between. The CDR3 runs to 16 residues. Germline V lookup: CDR1 SGDLS, CDR2 YYNGEE. Expressed TCRB transcripts were sequenced because the entire RNA isolate underwent reverse transcription. The method was immunoSEQ multiplex PCR; TCRdb's version includes in-frame clones alone and lacks a portion of them. The sample yields some 200,000 clones, 16% seen once. The sequence came from a man aged 25 to 45 with type 1 diabetes. The rearrangement links TRBV9 to TRBJ2-5; no clear D. Specimen: naive CD4+ T cells from blood. The CDR3 region is CASSVKPRLDQETQYF. The CDR3 DNA is TGTGCCAGCAGCGTAAAACCGAGGCTGGACCAAGAGACCCAGTACTTC.